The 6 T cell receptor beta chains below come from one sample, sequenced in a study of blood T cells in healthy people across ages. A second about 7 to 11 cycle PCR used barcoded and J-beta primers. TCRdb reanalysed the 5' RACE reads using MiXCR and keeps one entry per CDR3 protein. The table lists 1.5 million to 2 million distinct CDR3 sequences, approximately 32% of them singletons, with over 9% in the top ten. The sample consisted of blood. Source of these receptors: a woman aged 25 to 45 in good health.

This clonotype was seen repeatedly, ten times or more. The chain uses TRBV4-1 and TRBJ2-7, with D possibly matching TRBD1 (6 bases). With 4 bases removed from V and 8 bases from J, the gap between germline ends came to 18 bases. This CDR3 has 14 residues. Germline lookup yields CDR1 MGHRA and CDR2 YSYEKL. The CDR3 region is CASSLLHRVEKQYF. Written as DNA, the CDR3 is TGCGCCAGCAGCCTCCTACACAGGGTAGAAAAGCAGTACTTC.

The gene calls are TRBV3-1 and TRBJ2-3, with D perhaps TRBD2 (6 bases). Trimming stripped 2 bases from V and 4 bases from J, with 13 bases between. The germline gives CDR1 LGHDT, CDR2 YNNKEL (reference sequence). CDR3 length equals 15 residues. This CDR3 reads CASSQPRDSPDTQYF. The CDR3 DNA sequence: TGTGCCAGCAGCCAACCGCGGGACTCCCCAGATACGCAGTATTTT.

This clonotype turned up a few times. CDR3 amino acids: CASSSRGLEGGYEQYF. As DNA, the CDR3 is TGTGCCAGCAGTTCCCGCGGGTTGGAGGGAGGCTACGAGCAGTACTTC. J is TRBJ2-7 and V is TRBV6-5, with TRBD2 as a possible D gene (6 bases). The CDR3 spans 16 residues. Trimming took 4 bases from V and 3 from J, leaving 19 bases between them. Germline V gives CDR1 MNHEY, CDR2 SVGAGI.

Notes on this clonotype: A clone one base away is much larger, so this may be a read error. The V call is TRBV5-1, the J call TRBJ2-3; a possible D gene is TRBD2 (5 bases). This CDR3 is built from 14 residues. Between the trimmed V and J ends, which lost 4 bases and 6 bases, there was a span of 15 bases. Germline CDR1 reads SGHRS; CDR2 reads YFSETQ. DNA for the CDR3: TGCGCCAGCAGCGTGGCGGAGGAGGTGGATACGCAGTATTTT. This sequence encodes CASSVAEEVDTQYF. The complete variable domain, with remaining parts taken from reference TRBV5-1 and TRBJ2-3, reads KAGVTQTPRYLIKTRGQQVTLSCSPISGHRSVSWYQQTPGQGLQFLFEYFSETQRNKGNFPGRFSGRQFSNSRSEMNVSTLELGDSALYLCASSVAEEVDTQYFGPGTRLTVL.

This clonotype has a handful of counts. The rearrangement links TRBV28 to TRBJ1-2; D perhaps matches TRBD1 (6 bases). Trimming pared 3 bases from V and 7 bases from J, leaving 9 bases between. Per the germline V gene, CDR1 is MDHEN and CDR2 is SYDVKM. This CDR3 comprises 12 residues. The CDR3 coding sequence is TGTGCCAGCAGTTTGACAGGTCCTGGCTACACCTTC. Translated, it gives CASSLTGPGYTF.

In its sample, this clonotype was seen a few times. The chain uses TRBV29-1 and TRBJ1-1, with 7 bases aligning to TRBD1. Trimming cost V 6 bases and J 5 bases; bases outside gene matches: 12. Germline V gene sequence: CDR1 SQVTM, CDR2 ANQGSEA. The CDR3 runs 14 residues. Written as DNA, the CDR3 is TGCAGCGTGGAGCCCTGGGACAGCGGAACTGAAGCTTTCTTT. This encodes CSVEPWDSGTEAFF.